These 3 T cell receptor beta chains came from one sample sequenced in a study of blood T cell repertoires in COVID-19. TCRdb's table, derived via immunoSEQ multiplex PCR, lists solely in-frame clones and lacks some. The sample has fewer than 350,000 clones; around 85% are singletons. The sample consisted of PBMCs or T cells enriched from blood (not recorded which). The receptors shown here come from a woman between 50 and 59 years old who had recovered from COVID-19.

J is TRBJ2-1 and V is TRBV5-4; TRBD2 agrees at 8 bases. Germline CDR1 is SGHNT and CDR2 is YYREEE (reference sequence). This CDR3 contains 20 residues. The J segment lost 5 bases and the V segment lost 4 bases, leaving 23 bases of the junction unmatched. CDR3 amino acids: CASSEVVLAGTPSVDNEQFF. The CDR3 nucleotides read TGTGCCAGCAGCGAGGTCGTCTTAGCGGGGACACCCTCGGTAGACAATGAGCAGTTCTTC.

This chain uses TRBV28 with TRBJ1-2; D gene unclear. CDR1 and CDR2 (germline): MDHEN, SYDVKM. CDR3 length: 13 amino acids. V lost 3 bases to trimming and J lost 7 bases, with 12 bases between them. The CDR3 loop reads CASSLSYYAGYTF. The CDR3 region has the DNA TGTGCCAGCAGTTTGTCCTATTACGCTGGCTACACCTTC.

This chain joins TRBV7-9 and TRBJ2-7, with 10 bases identical to TRBD1. Germline CDR1 and CDR2: SEHNR and FQNEAQ (reference sequence). Trimming at V came to 3 bases and at J to 5 bases, leaving 10 bases not matched to a gene. The CDR3 loop spans 16 amino acids. The CDR3 region is CASSLFRGQGSHEQYF. DNA of the CDR3: TGTGCCAGCAGCTTGTTTCGGGGACAGGGGAGCCACGAGCAGTACTTC.